This T cell receptor (beta chain) was captured by sequencing in a study of OX40 agonist ivuxolimab in advanced cancers. Across the study: The study treated patients with ivuxolimab, an agonistic anti-OX40 (CD134) antibody.

Assay used: immunoSEQ multiplex PCR; TCRdb lists only in-frame clones, some missing. The sample shows fewer than 40,000 clones, just under 75% of them seen only once. As for this clone: Its antigen remains unknown.

Findings and caveats of the study: There was clonal expansion of CD4+ and CD8+ blood T cells by week 6 at 0.1 to 3.0 mg/kg.

V lost 4 bases, J lost 4 bases, and 7 bases lay in between. This CDR3 is built from 12 residues. CDR1 is WNHNN, CDR2 SYGVQD, per germline (reference sequence). Sequenced here: CD4+ or CD8+ T cells sorted from blood, sampled in a trial of the OX40 agonist ivuxolimab. The clonotype originates from an adult with an advanced solid tumor such as melanoma, head and neck, liver or kidney cancer. V gene TRBV10-1 combines with J gene TRBJ1-1; no definite D call. The CDR3 bases are TGCGCCAGCAGTGGGGATACCACTGAAGCTTTCTTT. It specifies CASSGDTTEAFF.